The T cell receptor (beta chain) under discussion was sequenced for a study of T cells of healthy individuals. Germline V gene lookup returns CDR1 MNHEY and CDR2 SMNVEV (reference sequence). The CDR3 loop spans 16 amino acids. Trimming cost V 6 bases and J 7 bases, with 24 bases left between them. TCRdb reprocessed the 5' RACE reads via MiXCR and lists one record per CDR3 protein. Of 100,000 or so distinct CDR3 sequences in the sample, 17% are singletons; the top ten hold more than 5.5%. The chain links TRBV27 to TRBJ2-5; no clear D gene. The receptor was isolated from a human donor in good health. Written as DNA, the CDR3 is TGTGCCAGCAGCCAAATACCCAAAGGGATTGGTGGGACCCAGTACTTC. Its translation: CASSQIPKGIGGTQYF.